Presented here are 17 T cell receptor beta chains from one specimen sequenced in a study of blood T cell repertoires in COVID-19. Repertoires were generated with immunoSEQ multiplex PCR, while TCRdb's copy carries only in-frame clones and drops some. Altogether about 98,000 clones are present, around 84% being singletons, with the ten largest covering about 3%. Source material: peripheral blood. The source of these receptors is a man aged 50 to 59 with active or convalescent COVID-19.

J is TRBJ1-6 and V is TRBV4-1, with 7 nucleotides matching TRBD1. CDR3 length equals 19 residues. The J segment lost 3 bases and the V segment lost 2 bases, leaving 13 bases of the junction unmatched. Looked up from germline, CDR1 is MGHRA and CDR2 is YSYEKL. The CDR3 sequence: CASSQSYFTGANYNSPLHF. The CDR3 DNA follows: TGCGCCAGCAGCCAATCCTACTTTACAGGGGCGAACTATAATTCACCCCTCCACTTT.

This chain links TRBV28 with TRBJ1-2; D remains ambiguous. The germline V and J ends were trimmed by 10 bases and 7 bases, with 13 bases remaining between them. CDR1 is MDHEN, CDR2 SYDVKM, per germline. CDR3 length: 11 residues. CDR3 in amino acids: CATRYAAGYTF. Written as DNA, the CDR3 is TGTGCCACCCGGTACGCGGCTGGCTACACCTTC.

The chain combines TRBV6-5 with TRBJ1-4; 9 bases fit TRBD1. This CDR3 region has 12 residues. V lost 6 bases, J lost 10 bases, and 3 bases stayed unmatched. Germline-derived CDR1 and CDR2 are MNHEY and SVGAGI. The CDR3 sequence: CASRDRGTKLFF. In nucleotides, the CDR3 is TGTGCCAGCAGGGACAGGGGTACAAAACTGTTTTTT.

This chain connects TRBV6-5 to TRBJ2-4; 7 nucleotides agree with TRBD1. Losses at the gene ends were 8 bases for V and 4 bases for J; bases not matched to a gene: 2. This CDR3 contains 12 residues. Germline CDR1 is MNHEY and CDR2 is SVGAGI. As DNA, the CDR3 is TGTGCCAGCGGACAGGTGAAAAACATTCAGTACTTC. This codes for CASGQVKNIQYF.

The gene calls are TRBV18 and TRBJ2-2; D gene ambiguous. Trimming cost V 3 bases and J 4 bases, with 6 bases left between them. This CDR3 is 13 amino acids long. Germline-derived CDR1 and CDR2 are KGHSH and LQKENI. For the CDR3, the DNA is TGTGCCAGCTCACCGCAGGCCACCGGGGAGCTGTTTTTT. Translated, it gives CASSPQATGELFF.

The V call is TRBV10-3, the J call TRBJ2-7; 7 bases align to TRBD1. The CDR3 totals 15 residues. Germline V CDR1 and CDR2: ENHRY, SYGVKD. The V segment lost 0 bases and the J segment 3 bases; nucleotides outside the gene matches: 5. CDR3 in amino acids: CAISESVTGYYEQYF. CDR3 coding DNA: TGTGCCATCAGTGAGTCGGTGACAGGGTACTACGAGCAGTACTTC.

The chain is built from TRBV5-4 and TRBJ1-6, with TRBD1 as a possible D gene (5 bases). V lost 4 bases, J lost 7 bases, and 6 bases lay in between. The CDR3 is 12 residues long. Germline V lookup: CDR1 SGHNT, CDR2 YYREEE (reference sequence). CDR3 amino acids: CASSPGNSPLHF. CDR3 nucleotides: TGTGCCAGCAGCCCAGGGAATTCACCCCTCCACTTT.

This clone has only a few counts. The chain recombines TRBV5-1 with TRBJ1-5; D is possibly TRBD1 (6 bases). CDR1 is SGHRS and CDR2 is YFSETQ in the germline V gene. Trimming shortened V by 5 bases and J by 0 bases, and 12 bases separated the two germline ends. This CDR3 region has 15 residues. The CDR3 region has the DNA TGCGCCAGCAGTTTTACAGGGAATAGCAATCAGCCCCAGCATTTT. This translates into CASSFTGNSNQPQHF.

The V gene is TRBV19, the J gene TRBJ2-7; tentatively, D is TRBD2 (5 bases). Deletions cut 6 bases from V and 3 bases from J, with 6 bases between. CDR1 is LNHDA and CDR2 is SQIVND in the germline V gene (reference sequence). The CDR3 consists of 11 residues. The CDR3 loop reads CASSGVYEQYF. The CDR3 nucleotides read TGTGCCAGTAGCGGGGTCTACGAGCAGTACTTC.

The chain combines TRBV7-9 with TRBJ2-7; 8 bases map to TRBD2. CDR1 SEHNR and CDR2 FQNEAQ come from the germline V gene (reference sequence). V gave up 5 bases and J gave up 2 bases; unmatched junction bases: 8. The CDR3 spans 15 residues. CDR3 nucleotides: TGTGCCAGCAGCCCCCACGGGGGGGGCCCCTACGAGCAGTACTTC. Translating gives CASSPHGGGPYEQYF.

The gene calls are TRBV6-1 and TRBJ1-1; D is unresolved. V was cut by 0 bases and J by 4 bases, with 12 bases left in between. The CDR3 sequence is 15 residues long. The V gene's germline CDR1 is MNHNS and CDR2 SASEGT. The CDR3 loop is CASSEARGWGTEAFF. The DNA for the CDR3 is TGTGCCAGCAGTGAAGCGCGGGGTTGGGGCACTGAAGCTTTCTTT.

The chain employs TRBV12-3 or TRBV12-4 and TRBJ2-5; TRBD2 might be the D (7 bases). CDR3 length: 13 amino acids. V lost 7 bases, J lost 5 bases, and 14 bases lay in between. CDR3 coding DNA: TGTGCCAGCACCAACAGGGAGGGGGAGACCCAGTACTTC. Protein: CASTNREGETQYF.

The chain combines TRBV3-1 (or the pseudogene TRBV3-2) with TRBJ1-2; D may be TRBD1 (5 bases). Between the trimmed V and J ends, which lost 3 bases and 6 bases, there was a span of 14 bases. The CDR3 loop spans 14 amino acids. Germline assignment: CDR1 LGHDT and CDR2 YNNKEL (reference sequence). In DNA form, the CDR3 reads TGTGCCAGCAGCCAGTCAGGGCCCTGGAATGGCTACACCTTC. Amino acid sequence: CASSQSGPWNGYTF.

The chain uses TRBV5-1 and TRBJ1-3; weak D call: TRBD1 (5 bases). Trimming cost V 4 bases and J 1 base, with 12 bases left between them. This CDR3 contains 15 residues. Germline CDR1 and CDR2: SGHRS and YFSETQ. CDR3 residues: CASSLDTVSGNTIYF. As DNA, the CDR3 is TGCGCCAGCAGCCTGGACACCGTTTCTGGAAACACCATATATTTT.

The rearrangement joins TRBV5-1 to TRBJ2-1, with 8 bases identical to TRBD2. The germline V gene encodes CDR1 SGHRS and CDR2 YFSETQ. The CDR3 runs to 14 residues. V was clipped by 2 bases and J by 8 bases; unmatched bases: 6. CDR3 coding DNA: TGCGCCAGCAGCTTCAGCGGGGGTAGGGATGAGCAGTTCTTC. Its protein is CASSFSGGRDEQFF.

The genes are TRBV5-1 and TRBJ1-4, with D perhaps TRBD1 (5 bases). V was pared by 6 bases and J by 7 bases, with 22 bases between. This CDR3 spans 16 amino acids. The germline CDR1 and CDR2 sequences are SGHRS and YFSETQ. CDR3 in DNA: TGCGCCAGCACTCCGGGGACTCCCGCTTCTAGTGAAAAACTGTTTTTT. It codes for CASTPGTPASSEKLFF. The variable domain in full, completed from reference TRBV5-1 and TRBJ1-4, reads KAGVTQTPRYLIKTRGQQVTLSCSPISGHRSVSWYQQTPGQGLQFLFEYFSETQRNKGNFPGRFSGRQFSNSRSEMNVSTLELGDSALYLCASTPGTPASSEKLFFGSGTQLSVL.

The sample holds one count of this clone. The V call is TRBV6-5, the J call TRBJ1-2; D not certain. Germline V gives CDR1 MNHEY, CDR2 SVGAGI. Trimming removed 4 bases at V and 8 bases at J, with 17 bases between. This CDR3 has 14 residues. This CDR3 reads CASSSPQLPGGYTF. The CDR3 DNA is TGTGCCAGCAGTTCTCCACAGCTCCCGGGGGGCTACACCTTC.